This passage covers 3 T cell receptor beta chains from one sample sequenced in a study of cytomegalovirus exposure and HLA in healthy donors. The PCR ran on 60 Vbeta and 13 Jbeta primers. Clones were read by immunoSEQ multiplex PCR, and TCRdb kept only the in-frame ones, dropping some. This repertoire comprises 150,000 to 200,000 clones; its ten largest clones make up roughly 1.3%. Source material: PBMCs. Receptor source: a woman between 55 and 75 years old in good health and CMV-seronegative.

The J gene is TRBJ1-4, the V gene TRBV7-2, with 7 bases fitting TRBD1. The ends lost 2 bases at V and 16 bases at J; junction bases unmatched: 7. Germline loops: CDR1 SGHTA, CDR2 FQGNSA. The CDR3 is 12 amino acids. The CDR3 DNA follows: TGTGCCAGCAGCTTACCGGGACAGCGGACGTTTTTT. Protein: CASSLPGQRTFF.

The chain uses TRBV18 and TRBJ1-2; TRBD1 matches at 9 bases. Germline CDR1 is KGHSH and CDR2 is LQKENI. J was trimmed by 4 bases and V by 0 bases; bases with no gene match: 3. The CDR3 covers 15 residues. The CDR3 sequence is CASSPPGTGTYGYTF. In nucleotides, the CDR3 is TGTGCCAGCTCACCACCCGGGACAGGGACCTATGGCTACACCTTC.

This chain links TRBV19 with TRBJ2-3, with D possibly matching TRBD2 (6 bases). The CDR3 runs to 13 residues. Germline CDR1 LNHDA, CDR2 SQIVND (reference sequence). Trimming removed 10 bases from V and 5 bases from J, with 16 bases in between. CDR3 nucleotides: TGTGCCATCGGAGGGGCCTCAGGAGATACGCAGTATTTT. Residues: CAIGGASGDTQYF.